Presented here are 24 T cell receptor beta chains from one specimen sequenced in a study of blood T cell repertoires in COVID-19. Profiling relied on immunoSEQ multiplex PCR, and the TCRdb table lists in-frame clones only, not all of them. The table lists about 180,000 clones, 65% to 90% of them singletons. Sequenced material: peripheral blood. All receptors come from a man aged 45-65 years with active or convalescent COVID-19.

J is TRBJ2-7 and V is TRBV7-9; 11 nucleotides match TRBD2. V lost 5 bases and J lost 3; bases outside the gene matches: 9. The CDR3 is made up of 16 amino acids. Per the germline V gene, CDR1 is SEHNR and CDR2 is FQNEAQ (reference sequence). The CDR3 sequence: CASSRKGLAEDYEQYF. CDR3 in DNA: TGTGCCAGCAGCCGGAAGGGACTAGCGGAGGACTACGAGCAGTACTTC.

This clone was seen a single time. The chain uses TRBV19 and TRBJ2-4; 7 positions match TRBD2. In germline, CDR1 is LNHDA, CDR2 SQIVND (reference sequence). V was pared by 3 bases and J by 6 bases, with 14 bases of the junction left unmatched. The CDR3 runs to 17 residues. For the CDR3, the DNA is TGTGCCAGTAGTATCGAGCGGGACTCACCCGTGGGAAACATTCAGTACTTC. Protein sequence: CASSIERDSPVGNIQYF.

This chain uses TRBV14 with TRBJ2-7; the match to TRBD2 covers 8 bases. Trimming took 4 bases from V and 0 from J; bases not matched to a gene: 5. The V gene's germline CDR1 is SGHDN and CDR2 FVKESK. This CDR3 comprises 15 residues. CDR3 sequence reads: CASSPYSGISYEQYF. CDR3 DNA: TGTGCCAGCAGCCCCTATAGCGGGATCTCCTACGAGCAGTACTTC.

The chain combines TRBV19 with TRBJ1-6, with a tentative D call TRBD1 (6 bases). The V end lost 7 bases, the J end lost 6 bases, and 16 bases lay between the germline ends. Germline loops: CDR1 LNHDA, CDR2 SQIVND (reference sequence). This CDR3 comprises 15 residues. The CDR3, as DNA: TGTGCCAGTACTCCACCGGGACAAACTAATTCACCCCTCCACTTT. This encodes CASTPPGQTNSPLHF.

CDR3 nucleotides: TGTGCCAGTAGTCCATCGGACAGGTACGAGCAGTACTTC. Its protein is CASSPSDRYEQYF. V usage is TRBV19 and J usage is TRBJ2-7; 7 bases are a match to TRBD1. The CDR3 has 13 residues. With 5 bases clipped from V and 4 bases from J, the junction kept 5 bases outside the gene matches. Germline V CDR1 and CDR2: LNHDA, SQIVND (reference sequence).

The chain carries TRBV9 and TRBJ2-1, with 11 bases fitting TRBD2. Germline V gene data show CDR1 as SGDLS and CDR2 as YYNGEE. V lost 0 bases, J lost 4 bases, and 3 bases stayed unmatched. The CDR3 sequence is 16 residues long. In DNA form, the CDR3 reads TGTGCCAGCAGCGTAGTAGCGGGAGGGTTATACAATGAGCAGTTCTTC. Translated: CASSVVAGGLYNEQFF.

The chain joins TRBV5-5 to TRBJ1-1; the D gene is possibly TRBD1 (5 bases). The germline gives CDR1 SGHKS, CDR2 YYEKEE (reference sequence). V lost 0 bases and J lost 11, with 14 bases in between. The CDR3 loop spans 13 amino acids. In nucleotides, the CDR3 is TGTGCCAGCAGCTTGGAACACCAGGGTTCGGCTTTCTTT. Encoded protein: CASSLEHQGSAFF.

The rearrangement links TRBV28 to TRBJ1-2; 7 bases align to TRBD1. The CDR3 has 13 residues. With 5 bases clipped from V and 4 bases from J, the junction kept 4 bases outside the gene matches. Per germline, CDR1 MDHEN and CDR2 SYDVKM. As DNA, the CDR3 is TGTGCCAGCAGTGGACAGGAGCTCTATGGCTACACCTTC. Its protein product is CASSGQELYGYTF.

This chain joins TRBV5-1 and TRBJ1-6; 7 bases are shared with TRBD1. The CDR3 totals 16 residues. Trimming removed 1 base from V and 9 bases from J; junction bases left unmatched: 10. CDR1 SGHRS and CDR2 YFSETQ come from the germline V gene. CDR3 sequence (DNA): TGCGCCAGCAGCTTGTGGGGGCAGGGGGATAGTTCACCCCTCCACTTT. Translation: CASSLWGQGDSSPLHF.

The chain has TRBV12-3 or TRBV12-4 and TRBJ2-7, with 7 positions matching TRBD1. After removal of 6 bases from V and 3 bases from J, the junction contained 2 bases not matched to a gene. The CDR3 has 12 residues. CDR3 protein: CASRGQHYEQYF. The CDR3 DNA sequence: TGTGCCAGCAGGGGACAGCACTACGAGCAGTACTTC.

CDR3 region: CASSSQGATDTQYF. The DNA for the CDR3 is TGTGCCAGCAGCTCTCAGGGGGCAACAGATACGCAGTATTTT. The chain combines TRBV5-6 with TRBJ2-3; 8 positions match TRBD1. Germline V gene data show CDR1 as SGHDT and CDR2 as YYEEEE. The CDR3 contains 14 residues. V shed 3 bases, J shed 3 bases, and the junction held 3 bases outside the gene matches.

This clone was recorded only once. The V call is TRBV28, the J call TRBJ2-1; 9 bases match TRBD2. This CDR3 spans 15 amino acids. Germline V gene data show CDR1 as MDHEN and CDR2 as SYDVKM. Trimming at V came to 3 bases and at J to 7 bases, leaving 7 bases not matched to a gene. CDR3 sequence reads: CASSFWGGRGNEQFF. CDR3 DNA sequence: TGTGCCAGCAGTTTTTGGGGCGGGAGGGGGAATGAGCAGTTCTTC.

In nucleotides, the CDR3 is TGTGCCAGCAGCTTAGCTTCGTCGGGAGGGCGTAGTGAGCAGTTCTTC. Translation gives CASSLASSGGRSEQFF. V and J are TRBV11-2 and TRBJ2-1; 8 bases agree with TRBD2. J gave up 9 bases and V 1 base, and 11 bases lay outside the gene matches. The CDR3 loop spans 16 amino acids. Germline V gene lookup returns CDR1 SGHAT and CDR2 FQNNGV.

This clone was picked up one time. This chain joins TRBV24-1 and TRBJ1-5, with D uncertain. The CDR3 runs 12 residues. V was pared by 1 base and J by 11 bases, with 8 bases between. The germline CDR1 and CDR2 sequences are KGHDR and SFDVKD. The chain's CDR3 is CATSDFDKTQHF. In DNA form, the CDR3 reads TGTGCCACCAGTGATTTCGACAAGACCCAGCATTTT.

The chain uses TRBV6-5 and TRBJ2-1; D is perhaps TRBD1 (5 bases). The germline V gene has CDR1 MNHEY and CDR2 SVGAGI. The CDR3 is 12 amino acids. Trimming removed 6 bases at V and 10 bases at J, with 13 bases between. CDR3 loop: CASRSDSGEQFF. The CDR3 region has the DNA TGTGCCAGCAGATCCGACTCAGGGGAGCAGTTCTTC.

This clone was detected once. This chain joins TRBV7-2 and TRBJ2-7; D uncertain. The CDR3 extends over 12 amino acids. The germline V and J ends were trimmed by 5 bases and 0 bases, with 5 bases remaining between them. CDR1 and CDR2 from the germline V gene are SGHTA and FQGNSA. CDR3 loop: CASSKSSYEQYF. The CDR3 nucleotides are TGTGCCAGCAGCAAGAGCTCCTACGAGCAGTACTTC.

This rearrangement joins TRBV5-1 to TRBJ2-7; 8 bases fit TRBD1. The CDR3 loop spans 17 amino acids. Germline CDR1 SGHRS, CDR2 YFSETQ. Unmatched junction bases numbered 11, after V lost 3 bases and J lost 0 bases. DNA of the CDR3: TGCGCCAGCAGCTGGTCCCGGGACAGGCCCAGCTCCTACGAGCAGTACTTC. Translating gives CASSWSRDRPSSYEQYF.

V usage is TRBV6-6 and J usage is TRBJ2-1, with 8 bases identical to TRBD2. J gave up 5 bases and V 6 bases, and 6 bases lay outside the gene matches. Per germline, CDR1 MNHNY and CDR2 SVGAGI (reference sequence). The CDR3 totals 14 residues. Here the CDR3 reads CASRDSGLDNEQFF. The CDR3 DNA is TGTGCCAGCAGAGACTCGGGACTAGACAATGAGCAGTTCTTC.

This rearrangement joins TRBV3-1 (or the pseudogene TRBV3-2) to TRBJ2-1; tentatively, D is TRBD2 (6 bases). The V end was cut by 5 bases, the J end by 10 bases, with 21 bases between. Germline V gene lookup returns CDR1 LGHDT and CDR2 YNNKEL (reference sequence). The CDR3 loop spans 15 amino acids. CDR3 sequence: CASSKISAGSGEQFF. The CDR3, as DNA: TGTGCCAGCAGCAAAATTAGCGCGGGGTCAGGGGAGCAGTTCTTC.

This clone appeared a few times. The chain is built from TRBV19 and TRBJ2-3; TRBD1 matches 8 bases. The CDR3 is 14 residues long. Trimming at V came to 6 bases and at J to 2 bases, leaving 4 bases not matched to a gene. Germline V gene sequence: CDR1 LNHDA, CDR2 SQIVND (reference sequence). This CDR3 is CASSTGGFTDTQYF. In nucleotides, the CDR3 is TGTGCCAGTAGCACAGGGGGTTTCACAGATACGCAGTATTTT.

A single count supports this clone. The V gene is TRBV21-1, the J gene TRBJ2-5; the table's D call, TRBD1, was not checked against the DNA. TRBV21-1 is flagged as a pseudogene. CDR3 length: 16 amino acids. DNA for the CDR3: TGTGCCAGCAGCAAAGAGCTGGGGACAGGCCAAGAGACCCAGTACTTC. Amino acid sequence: CASSKELGTGQETQYF.

The CDR3 nucleotides read TGTGCCATCAGCGGACAGGGACCCGGGGAGCTGTTTTTT. It yields the protein CAISGQGPGELFF. The V gene is TRBV10-3, the J gene TRBJ2-2; 8 bases map to TRBD1. V lost 6 bases to trimming and J lost 6 bases; unmatched junction nucleotides: 3. This CDR3 comprises 13 residues. Germline lookup yields CDR1 ENHRY and CDR2 SYGVKD.

CDR3 nucleotide sequence: TGCGCCAGCAGCTTGGCCGCGGCTGGAAACACCATATATTTT. It translates to CASSLAAAGNTIYF. The rearrangement links TRBV5-1 to TRBJ1-3; no definite D call. V dropped 0 bases and J dropped 2 bases, with 6 bases sitting between them. The germline CDR1 and CDR2 sequences are SGHRS and YFSETQ. This CDR3 has 14 residues.

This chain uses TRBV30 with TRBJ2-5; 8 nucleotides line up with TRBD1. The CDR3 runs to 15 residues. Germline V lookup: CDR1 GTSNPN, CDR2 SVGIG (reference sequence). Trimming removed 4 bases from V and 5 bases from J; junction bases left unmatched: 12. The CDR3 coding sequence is TGTGCCTGGACAAGGGTCCAGGGGGCTGTGGAGACCCAGTACTTC. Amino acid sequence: CAWTRVQGAVETQYF.